Below are 20 T cell receptor beta chains sequenced from a single sample in a study of T cell repertoires in cytomegalovirus infection. Their antigens are not known. Each CDR3 protein gets one entry after TCRdb re-called the reads with MiXCR. The table lists hundreds of thousands of distinct CDR3 sequences, roughly a third of them singletons. This specimen consisted of cultured PBMCs, obtained from culture after CMV antigen stimulation. The receptors here all came from a human donor in good health (CMV status not recorded). Some clones in this sample may be carry-over from other donors' samples.

This chain connects TRBV3-1 to TRBJ1-6; TRBD1 matches 9 bases. This CDR3 has 17 residues. V was pared by 4 bases and J by 10 bases, with 14 bases of the junction left unmatched. Germline V gives CDR1 LGHDT, CDR2 YNNKEL (reference sequence). The CDR3 DNA is TGTGCCAGCAGCCCCCGGACAGGGGACGCCCTAAGGTCACCCCTCCACTTT. Translation: CASSPRTGDALRSPLHF.

The chain recombines TRBV7-9 with TRBJ2-7, with 12 bases that match TRBD2. Trimming cost V 4 bases and J 3 bases; bases outside gene matches: 13. Germline V gene sequence: CDR1 SEHNR, CDR2 FQNEAQ (reference sequence). The CDR3 runs to 18 residues. The chain's CDR3 is CASSSKGTSGSRYYEQYF. Here the CDR3 DNA reads TGTGCCAGCAGCTCAAAAGGGACTAGCGGGTCCCGCTACTACGAGCAGTACTTC. Filled out from reference TRBV7-9 and TRBJ2-7, the complete variable domain reads DTGVSQNPRHKITKRGQNVTFRCDPISEHNRLYWYRQTLGQGPEFLTYFQNEAQLEKSRLLSDRFSAERPKGSFSTLEIQRTEQGDSAMYLCASSSKGTSGSRYYEQYFGPGTRLTVT.

J is TRBJ2-5 and V is TRBV6-2 or TRBV6-3; TRBD1 might be the D (6 bases). CDR1 is MNHEY, CDR2 SVGEGT, per germline. The CDR3 length is 14 residues. Trimming left V 8 bases short and J 6 bases short, with 19 bases between. The CDR3 DNA reads as TGTGCCAGCGGACCGACAGGCAGGGCACAGACCCAGTACTTC. Protein sequence: CASGPTGRAQTQYF.

Only a few counts were recorded for this clonotype. The gene calls are TRBV2 and TRBJ2-2; 9 bases map to TRBD2. This CDR3 comprises 14 residues. CDR1 SNHLY and CDR2 FYNNEI come from the germline V gene. V lost 7 bases to trimming and J lost 3 bases; unmatched junction nucleotides: 3. The CDR3, as DNA: TGTGCCAGCAAAATAGCGGGAGACACCGGGGAGCTGTTTTTT. It codes for CASKIAGDTGELFF.

The genes are TRBV11-3 and TRBJ2-2; no firm D call. The germline gives CDR1 SGHNT, CDR2 YENEEA. The CDR3 is 12 residues long. Trimming removed 5 bases at V and 9 bases at J, with 10 bases between. The CDR3 protein is CASSLRGRELFF. The DNA of the CDR3 is TGTGCCAGCAGCCTCAGAGGCAGGGAGCTGTTTTTT.

This clonotype has at least ten counts. This chain links TRBV7-2 with TRBJ2-3; perhaps TRBD2 as D (5 bases). CDR1 and CDR2 (germline): SGHTA, FQGNSA. V was shortened by 6 bases and J by 1 base, with 5 bases between the two germline ends. This CDR3 region has 12 residues. The CDR3 DNA follows: TGTGCCAGCAGGGAGGGCACAGATACGCAGTATTTT. Translating it yields CASREGTDTQYF.

This chain joins TRBV6-1 and TRBJ2-2, with TRBD1 as a possible D gene (6 bases). CDR1 MNHNS and CDR2 SASEGT come from the germline V gene. Deletions cut 6 bases from V and 12 bases from J, with 17 bases between. The CDR3 runs 13 residues. The CDR3 reads CASRGAGTSKLFF. The CDR3 region has the DNA TGTGCCAGCAGGGGAGCCGGGACATCGAAGCTGTTTTTT.

At least ten counts were recorded for this clonotype. This chain connects TRBV7-2 to TRBJ1-5; 7 nucleotides agree with TRBD1. Trimming at V came to 5 bases and at J to 5 bases, leaving 3 bases not matched to a gene. The CDR3 has 13 residues. CDR1 is SGHTA and CDR2 is FQGNSA in the germline V gene. The CDR3 here is CASSLTGDQPQHF. The DNA of the CDR3 is TGTGCCAGCAGCCTAACAGGGGATCAGCCCCAGCATTTT.

Only a few counts were recorded for this clonotype. This chain uses TRBV27 with TRBJ2-1; D is uncertain. V lost 4 bases and J 2 bases, leaving 9 bases between the germline ends. In germline, CDR1 is MNHEY, CDR2 SMNVEV (reference sequence). CDR3 length: 14 residues. CDR3 in amino acids: CASSYLGPYNEQFF. CDR3 DNA: TGTGCCAGCAGTTACCTTGGACCCTACAATGAGCAGTTCTTC.

The sample holds one count of this clonotype. The rearrangement uses TRBV25-1 and TRBJ2-1; D is ambiguous. V was trimmed by 6 bases and J by 2 bases, leaving 17 bases between them. Per germline, CDR1 MGHDK and CDR2 SYGVNS. The CDR3 is made up of 16 amino acids. CDR3 sequence (DNA): TGTGCCAGCAGCGACCTGAGCCCCACCACCTACAATGAGCAGTTCTTC. It translates to CASSDLSPTTYNEQFF.

This chain uses TRBV6-1 with TRBJ2-7, with 8 positions matching TRBD1. The trim removed 2 bases at V and 0 bases at J, leaving 9 bases unmatched. Germline values: CDR1 MNHNS, CDR2 SASEGT. CDR3 length equals 17 residues. The CDR3 DNA reads as TGTGCCAGCAGTGAAATTTCGGGACAGGCTAACTCCTACGAGCAGTACGTC. As protein: CASSEISGQANSYEQYV.

This clonotype was picked up a small number of times. The J gene is TRBJ1-6, the V gene TRBV27, with 8 bases that match TRBD1. Losses at the gene ends were 6 bases for V and 10 bases for J; bases not matched to a gene: 11. CDR1 is MNHEY and CDR2 is SMNVEV in the germline V gene (reference sequence). CDR3 length: 15 amino acids. CDR3: CASSTRTGKLSPLHF. The CDR3 coding sequence is TGTGCCAGCAGCACCAGGACAGGGAAGCTGTCACCCCTCCACTTT.

This chain uses TRBV19 with TRBJ1-6, with 8 bases aligning to TRBD1. From germline, CDR1 is LNHDA and CDR2 SQIVND (reference sequence). CDR3 length: 15 residues. The V and J ends lost 3 bases and 7 bases, in that order; junction bases with no gene match: 5. The CDR3 nucleotides read TGTGCCAGTAGTATGACCGGGACAGGAAATTCACCCCTCCACTTT. It specifies CASSMTGTGNSPLHF.

The rearrangement links TRBV24-1 to TRBJ1-1; D call uncertain. V lost 3 bases and J 5 bases, leaving 6 bases between the germline ends. CDR1 and CDR2 (germline): KGHDR, SFDVKD. The CDR3 loop spans 12 amino acids. The DNA of the CDR3 is TGTGCCACCAGTGATGGGTTGACTGAAGCTTTCTTT. Its protein is CATSDGLTEAFF.

V is TRBV4-1 and J is TRBJ2-5, with unresolved D. From germline, CDR1 is MGHRA and CDR2 YSYEKL. The V end lost 6 bases, the J end lost 4 bases, and 21 bases lay between the germline ends. The CDR3 is 16 residues long. CDR3 protein: CASSGRRDLVVETQYF. CDR3 DNA sequence: TGCGCCAGCAGTGGACGAAGAGACCTAGTGGTAGAGACCCAGTACTTC.

The table lists this clonotype with a few counts. This sequence joins TRBV15 and TRBJ2-5; 10 nucleotides agree with TRBD2. This CDR3 has 16 amino acids. Unmatched junction bases numbered 6, after V lost 1 base and J lost 4 bases. Germline CDR1 reads LNHNV; CDR2 reads YYDKDF (reference sequence). DNA of the CDR3: TGTGCCACCAGCAGAGTTATAGCGGGAGGAATAGAGACCCAGTACTTC. This sequence encodes CATSRVIAGGIETQYF.

The CDR3 nucleotides read TGTGCCACCAGCTTAGCGGTGGGGAACACCGGGGAGCTGTTTTTT. Translated: CATSLAVGNTGELFF. This rearrangement joins TRBV24-1 to TRBJ2-2; the D gene is possibly TRBD2 (6 bases). The germline V gene encodes CDR1 KGHDR and CDR2 SFDVKD. V lost 7 bases and J 1 base, leaving 12 bases between the germline ends. The CDR3 covers 15 residues.

This clonotype was found a few times. The genes are TRBV28 and TRBJ1-1; weak D call: TRBD1 (6 bases). Trimming stripped 5 bases from V and 8 bases from J, with 15 bases between. Germline V gives CDR1 MDHEN, CDR2 SYDVKM. The CDR3 has 13 residues. CDR3 DNA: TGTGCCAGCAGTCCTCCGTACGGGGGCGAAGCTTTCTTT. Translated: CASSPPYGGEAFF.

This chain links TRBV12-3 or TRBV12-4 with TRBJ1-1; no reliable D call. The CDR3 totals 12 residues. Trimming cost V 7 bases and J 3 bases, with 9 bases left between them. CDR3: CASTLDDTEAFF. DNA for the CDR3: TGTGCCAGCACCCTGGATGACACTGAAGCTTTCTTT.

This clonotype was recorded at least ten times. The chain has TRBV7-2 and TRBJ1-1, with D maybe TRBD1 (5 bases). Trimming left V 9 bases short and J 3 bases short, with 11 bases between. Per germline, CDR1 SGHTA and CDR2 FQGNSA. This CDR3 has 12 residues. This CDR3 reads CASKTADTEAFF. The CDR3 nucleotides are TGTGCCAGTAAGACAGCGGACACTGAAGCTTTCTTT.